The source of this TCR beta chain is a study of blood T cell repertoires in COVID-19. About the study: Samples came from the United States, Italy and Spain, spanning acute and convalescent COVID-19. The analysed material was cDNA or gDNA that came from T cells, B-cell-depleted T cells, or PBMCs.

Unmatched junction bases numbered 9, after V lost 8 bases and J lost 4 bases. The V gene's germline CDR1 is MNHEY and CDR2 SMNVEV (reference sequence). This CDR3 spans 14 amino acids. Source study methods: How many nucleated cells were present was estimated from reference gene primer amplification. Method: immunoSEQ multiplex PCR; TCRdb's copy keeps in-frame clones and lacks some. V and J calls and clone size are given by that table; D and trimming were obtained from the DNA. The sample shows some 110,000 clones, around 85% of them seen only once. The source material was peripheral blood. J is TRBJ2-7 and V is TRBV27; TRBD2 matches 9 bases. This TCR derives from a man aged 70 or older who had recovered from COVID-19. The CDR3 DNA sequence: TGTGCCAGCCCGGATAGCGGGAGTAAATACGAGCAGTACTTC. Encoded protein: CASPDSGSKYEQYF.